This is a list of T cell receptor beta chains from one sample in a study of blood T cell repertoires in COVID-19. Generated by immunoSEQ multiplex PCR, the TCRdb table keeps only in-frame clones and is missing some. The data hold tens of thousands of clones, with 70% to 80% observed a single time. The specimen sequenced was peripheral blood. The receptor source for this set is a man aged 65 to 79 with COVID-19, enrolled during active disease. CDR3s include the opening cysteine and the closing phenylalanine or tryptophan. D genes are given only for firm matches. Clone sizes are given selectively: once, few, many, or a class where the clone is expanded.

size: .
J: TRBJ1-4
V: TRBV30
D: TRBD1
DNA: TGTGCCTGGAGTGTAGGGACAGATTTTGCGGGAAAACTGTTTTTT
CDR3: CAWSVGTDFAGKLFF

size: .
J: TRBJ1-4
V: TRBV6-5
D: .
DNA: TGTGCCAGCAGTTCCCGGGCAGGGGCACCTAATGAAAAACTGTTTTTT
CDR3: CASSSRAGAPNEKLFF

size: .
J: TRBJ1-1
V: TRBV29-1
D: .
DNA: TGCAGCGTTGAAGATCCGGACACTGAAGCTTTCTTT
CDR3: CSVEDPDTEAFF

size: .
J: TRBJ1-5
V: TRBV19
D: .
DNA: TGTGCCAGTACCCTGGGGGCGATTAGCAATCAGCCCCAGCATTTT
CDR3: CASTLGAISNQPQHF

size: .
J: TRBJ2-2
V: TRBV28
D: TRBD1
DNA: TGTGCCAGCAGTACATACCGGGACAGGGACACCGGGGAGCTGTTTTTT
CDR3: CASSTYRDRDTGELFF

size: .
J: TRBJ1-1
V: TRBV7-9
D: .
DNA: TGTGCCAGCAGCTTTGGGGCGAACACTGAAGCTTTCTTT
CDR3: CASSFGANTEAFF

size: .
J: TRBJ2-7
V: TRBV19
D: TRBD1
DNA: TGTGCCAGTAGTATCGGGACAGGGGTACTCTACGAGCAGTACTTC
CDR3: CASSIGTGVLYEQYF

size: .
J: TRBJ2-1
V: TRBV18
D: TRBD1
DNA: TGTGCCAGCTCACATAATGAACAGACAGGGGGATGGTTCTTC
CDR3: CASSHNEQTGGWFF

size: .
J: TRBJ2-3
V: TRBV28
D: .
DNA: TGTGCCAGCAGTTTAGGTTTAGAGGGAGATACGCAGTATTTT
CDR3: CASSLGLEGDTQYF

size: .
J: TRBJ2-3
V: TRBV28
D: TRBD1
DNA: TGTGCCAGCAGTCCCCGTACAGGGGGTTTCACAGATACGCAGTATTTT
CDR3: CASSPRTGGFTDTQYF

size: .
J: TRBJ2-3
V: TRBV25-1
D: TRBD2
DNA: TGTGCCAGCAGTGTCACTAGCGGGTTGGCAGATACGCAGTATTTT
CDR3: CASSVTSGLADTQYF

size: .
J: TRBJ1-6
V: TRBV7-2
D: TRBD1
DNA: TGTGCCAGCAGCTTAGGCGCCCGCGGGACAGGGTTTTCACCCCTCCACTTT
CDR3: CASSLGARGTGFSPLHF

size: .
J: TRBJ1-1
V: TRBV2
D: TRBD1
DNA: TGTGCCAGCAGCGGACAGGGGGCAGAGAACACTGAAGCTTTCTTT
CDR3: CASSGQGAENTEAFF

size: .
J: TRBJ1-2
V: TRBV5-8
D: TRBD1
DNA: TGTGCCAGCAGCCCGGGACAGAACTATGGCTACACCTTC
CDR3: CASSPGQNYGYTF

size: few
J: TRBJ2-1
V: TRBV6-5
D: .
DNA: TGTGCCAGCAGTCCGAGCGGCAATGAGCAGTTCTTC
CDR3: CASSPSGNEQFF

size: .
J: TRBJ1-5
V: TRBV18
D: .
DNA: TGTGCCAGCTCACCGATCGGGGGTAAACGCAATCAGCCCCAGCATTTT
CDR3: CASSPIGGKRNQPQHF

size: .
J: TRBJ1-1
V: TRBV28
D: TRBD1
DNA: TGTGCCAGCAGTCCCCCACAGGGGGTGAACACTGAAGCTTTCTTT
CDR3: CASSPPQGVNTEAFF

size: .
J: TRBJ2-5
V: TRBV9
D: TRBD1
DNA: TGTGCCAGCAGCGGGCGGGACAGGGTGGAGACCCAGTACTTC
CDR3: CASSGRDRVETQYF

size: few
J: TRBJ1-4
V: TRBV28
D: TRBD1
DNA: TGTGCCAGCAGGCCGACAGGGGGACTTAATGAAAAACTGTTTTTT
CDR3: CASRPTGGLNEKLFF

size: .
J: TRBJ1-1
V: TRBV15
D: TRBD1
DNA: TGTGCCACCAGCACGAGAGGGGGCAACACTGAAGCTTTCTTT
CDR3: CATSTRGGNTEAFF

size: once
J: TRBJ1-3
V: TRBV6-5
D: .
DNA: TGTGCCAGCAGGCACAGGGGAAACACCATATATTTT
CDR3: CASRHRGNTIYF

size: .
J: TRBJ2-1
V: TRBV19
D: TRBD1
DNA: TGTGCCAGTAGTATAGGCCCGACAGGGACTGAGCAGTTCTTC
CDR3: CASSIGPTGTEQFF

size: .
J: TRBJ1-6
V: TRBV7-2
D: .
DNA: TGTGCCAGCAGCTTAGAACGGTCTACACCCCTCCACTTT
CDR3: CASSLERSTPLHF

size: .
J: TRBJ2-5
V: TRBV7-9
D: TRBD1
DNA: TGTGCCAGCAGCACGGGGACAGGACAAGAGACCCAGTACTTC
CDR3: CASSTGTGQETQYF

size: .
J: TRBJ2-7
V: TRBV11-2
D: .
DNA: TGTGCCAGCAGCTTTGGTCTCCAGGGCCAGCAGTACTTC
CDR3: CASSFGLQGQQYF

size: .
J: TRBJ2-3
V: TRBV19
D: .
DNA: TGTGCCAGTACTTTACGCGATAGCACAGATACGCAGTATTTT
CDR3: CASTLRDSTDTQYF

size: once
J: TRBJ1-2
V: TRBV6-5
D: TRBD1
DNA: TGTGCCAGCAGTTACTTGGGACAGGAATATGGCTACACCTTC
CDR3: CASSYLGQEYGYTF

size: .
J: TRBJ2-4
V: TRBV28
D: TRBD2
DNA: TGTGCCAGCATTCCCATTTCGGGGGGGCGTGAGGCCAAAAACATTCAGTACTTC
CDR3: CASIPISGGREAKNIQYF

size: .
J: TRBJ2-4
V: TRBV15
D: TRBD2
DNA: TGTGCCACCAGCGGGGGGCTAGCGGGATATGGCAAAAACATTCAGTACTTC
CDR3: CATSGGLAGYGKNIQYF

size: .
J: TRBJ2-7
V: TRBV10-3
D: TRBD1
DNA: TGTGCCATCATGTTCGGGACAGGGGGCGGCGAGCAGTACTTC
CDR3: CAIMFGTGGGEQYF

size: .
J: TRBJ1-2
V: TRBV24-1
D: TRBD1
DNA: TGTGCCACCAGTGAGCCGGGACAGGGTGTCTATGGCTACACCTTC
CDR3: CATSEPGQGVYGYTF

size: .
J: TRBJ2-3
V: TRBV7-9
D: .
DNA: TGTGCCAGCAGCATAACCTCAGGTAGCACAGATACGCAGTATTTT
CDR3: CASSITSGSTDTQYF

size: many
J: TRBJ2-1
V: TRBV5-4
D: .
DNA: TGTGCCAGCAGCAGCGTGGTGTACAATGAGCAGTTCTTC
CDR3: CASSSVVYNEQFF

size: once
J: TRBJ2-1
V: TRBV4-3
D: .
DNA: TGCGCCAGCAGCCAAGTCTTGGGAGCGAGGCGAGATAATGAGCAGTTCTTC
CDR3: CASSQVLGARRDNEQFF

size: .
J: TRBJ1-4
V: TRBV5-6
D: TRBD1
DNA: TGTGCCAGCAGGCAGAGACAGGGGACAGAAAAACTGTTTTTT
CDR3: CASRQRQGTEKLFF

size: .
J: TRBJ2-1
V: TRBV6-2/TRBV6-3
D: TRBD2
DNA: TGTGCCAGCAGCCATACTAGCGGGAGGGTTGAGCAGTTCTTC
CDR3: CASSHTSGRVEQFF

size: few
J: TRBJ2-2
V: TRBV5-6
D: TRBD2
DNA: TGTGCCAGCAGCTTACTAGCGGCGAACACCGGGGAGCTGTTTTTT
CDR3: CASSLLAANTGELFF

size: few
J: TRBJ2-7
V: TRBV5-1
D: .
DNA: TGCGCCAGCAGCTTGGATCCGCAGTCCTACGAGCAGTACTTC
CDR3: CASSLDPQSYEQYF

size: .
J: TRBJ2-1
V: TRBV24-1
D: TRBD2
DNA: TGTGCCACCAGTGATTCCTCTAGCGGGATGAATGAGCAGTTCTTC
CDR3: CATSDSSSGMNEQFF

size: few
J: TRBJ1-2
V: TRBV9
D: .
DNA: TGTGCCAGCAGCCCCCCAGGTAATGGCTACACCTTC
CDR3: CASSPPGNGYTF

size: .
J: TRBJ2-1
V: TRBV7-2
D: .
DNA: TGTGCCAGCAGCCCTCGGGACTTCCCCAATGAGCAGTTCTTC
CDR3: CASSPRDFPNEQFF

size: .
J: TRBJ2-1
V: TRBV7-9
D: TRBD2
DNA: TGTGCCAGCAGCTCCGGGACTAGCGGGAGGCCTAACAATGAGCAGTTCTTC
CDR3: CASSSGTSGRPNNEQFF

size: .
J: TRBJ2-7
V: TRBV19
D: .
DNA: TGTGCCAGTAGTATACAGGGCTACGAGCAGTACTTC
CDR3: CASSIQGYEQYF

size: once
J: TRBJ2-1
V: TRBV2
D: .
DNA: TGTGCCAGCAGTGAGGTGACAGTTTACAATGAGCAGTTCTTC
CDR3: CASSEVTVYNEQFF

size: .
J: TRBJ2-5
V: TRBV30
D: .
DNA: TGTGCCTGGAGTGTACGATGGTCGGCCCAGAGGTACCAAGAGACCCAGTACTTC
CDR3: CAWSVRWSAQRYQETQYF

size: .
J: TRBJ1-1
V: TRBV4-2
D: .
DNA: TGTGCCAGCAGCCAAGGCCCACGGGTAGTTAACACTGAAGCTTTCTTT
CDR3: CASSQGPRVVNTEAFF

size: .
J: TRBJ2-7
V: TRBV3-1/TRBV3-2
D: .
DNA: TGTGCCAGCAGCCGACTCCCGGACAGCAACGAGCAGTACTTC
CDR3: CASSRLPDSNEQYF

size: .
J: TRBJ1-2
V: TRBV2
D: .
DNA: TGTGCCAGCAGTGCGACAGACATTAACTATGGCTACACCTTC
CDR3: CASSATDINYGYTF

size: once
J: TRBJ1-1
V: TRBV18
D: TRBD1
DNA: TGTGCCAGCTCACCCTCCTACGGGACAGAGGGAGCTGTAACATTGTGGGGACAGAGTACTGAAGCTTTCTTT
CDR3: CASSPSYGTEGAVTLWGQSTEAFF

size: .
J: TRBJ2-4
V: TRBV2
D: TRBD1
DNA: TGTGCCAGCAGTGTGAGCCTCCCCGACAGGGCCGAGGGTATAGTGTACTTC
CDR3: CASSVSLPDRAEGIVYF

size: .
J: TRBJ2-1
V: TRBV25-1
D: TRBD1
DNA: TGTGCCAGCAGTGCCGACAGGGTATACCCACATGAGCAGTTCTTC
CDR3: CASSADRVYPHEQFF

size: .
J: TRBJ2-7
V: TRBV5-1
D: .
DNA: TGCGCCAGCAGCAAGGACAGCGAGCAGTACTTC
CDR3: CASSKDSEQYF

size: .
J: TRBJ1-4
V: TRBV14
D: .
DNA: TGTGCCAGCAACACATTCTACAGGGAGTGGAGGACTAATGAAAAACTGTTTTTT
CDR3: CASNTFYREWRTNEKLFF

size: .
J: TRBJ2-5
V: TRBV18
D: TRBD1
DNA: TGTGCCAGCTCACCGAGGACAGGCCTGCAGGAGACCCAGTACTTC
CDR3: CASSPRTGLQETQYF

size: .
J: TRBJ2-7
V: TRBV20-1
D: .
DNA: TGCAGTGCTGAGACAGATTTGGAGCAGTACTTC
CDR3: CSAETDLEQYF

size: .
J: TRBJ2-1
V: TRBV12-5
D: .
DNA: TGTGCTAGTGGTTCCACAGGGTACACTTACAATGAGCAGTTCTTC
CDR3: CASGSTGYTYNEQFF

size: .
J: TRBJ2-1
V: TRBV28
D: .
DNA: TGTGCCAGCACTTCCTGGAGAGGCAATGAGCAGTTCTTC
CDR3: CASTSWRGNEQFF

size: .
J: TRBJ1-4
V: TRBV6-5
D: .
DNA: TGTGCCAGCAGTTACTCCCCCCTTGGTGTTAGCGAAAAACTGTTTTTT
CDR3: CASSYSPLGVSEKLFF

size: .
J: TRBJ2-2
V: TRBV9
D: TRBD1
DNA: TGTGCCAGCAGCGTACGCGGGCAGGGGGCCACCGGGGAGCTGTTTTTT
CDR3: CASSVRGQGATGELFF